The T cell receptor beta chain under discussion was sequenced for a study of T cells in Graves' hyperthyroidism and ophthalmopathy (dated by TCRdb to 2018 to 2020). In the study overall: Peripheral blood samples were taken at the time of initial diagnosis, prior to any treatment. To identify TCR V-J signatures that set the groups apart, the researchers used a discovery cohort of about a hundred patients, made up of roughly 45 with Graves' ophthalmopathy and 55 to 65 with stable Graves' hyperthyroidism. Prospective prediction of ophthalmopathy was tested in an independent validation cohort of 18 to 20 hyperthyroidism patients and around 16 patients who later progressed to ophthalmopathy. The 100 discovery patients were randomly divided into training and test sets at a 7:3 ratio. Thyroid tissue and blood T-cell repertoires from six Graves' hyperthyroidism patients were also compared in the study. Once sampling was done, hyperthyroidism patients were given methimazole at a starting dose of 30 mg daily, whereas ophthalmopathy patients were given high-dose intravenous methylprednisolone. TCR Vbeta CDR3 sequencing of 130 to 150 peripheral blood samples (approximately 44 ophthalmopathy, 75 to 80 hyperthyroidism and approximately 17 progressor patients) is reported in the paper. The full study reports these points: A 13 V-J signature model separated ophthalmopathy from stable hyperthyroidism, with approximately 86% sensitivity and roughly 81% specificity in cross-validation and 80%/75% in testing. In validation, progression to ophthalmopathy was predicted by the model with 70.59% sensitivity and approximately 78% specificity, a median of around 6.5 months before onset. No statistical method was used to set the sample size in advance, and investigators knew the group allocation. Most expanded thyroid clonotypes (frequency above 0.001) were also detected in blood, suggesting blood repertoires may reflect thyroid immune responses.

Ends trimmed: V by 4 bases, J by 3 bases; bases unmatched to a gene: 6. From cysteine to phenylalanine, the CDR3 is 16 amino acids long. The DNA shown is the 48-base CDR3, in frame from base 1. CDR1 and CDR2 are read off the germline V gene as KGHDR and SFDVKD. Amplification of TCR beta CDR3 regions was carried out from RNA transcripts. The first round of RT-PCR for the TCR CDR3 was performed with the HTBI primer set and the Qiagen OneStep RT-PCR kit. Libraries were constructed in a second round of multiplex PCR, after which size selection and purification were performed. Sequencing of the libraries was done on an Illumina HiSeq2000 using paired-end 100 bp reads. The published analysis was carried out like this. Raw data were processed with SOAPnuke, discarding reads with adapters, uncalled bases, mean Phred below 15, or no exact constant-primer or identifier match. COPE v1.2.5 was used to merge high-quality paired reads, and clonotypes were defined as unique nucleotide sequences. Clonotypes were aligned to IMGT TRBV, TRBD and TRBJ reference segments using MiTCR v1.1. The analysis included only V-J combinations with a frequency above 0.0001, which together covered around 99% of the repertoires. The TCS score was defined as F50 (clonal expansion) divided by E x V (chaos), with BLOSUM62-based TCRdist calculated between CDR3 peptides within each V-J. Welch's t-statistics and random forest reduced roughly 530 V-J features to 13, which were used in a naive Bayes classifier (R e1071). Starting from the raw public reads, TCRdb applied fastp trimming at Q25, assembled clones with MiXCR and retained in-frame beta chains. Records with the same CDR3 protein are collapsed into one entry carrying the most frequent genes and DNA. The authors' filters were not applied to this entry. For this sample there are hundreds of thousands of distinct CDR3 sequences; around 15% appear just once. The ten largest clones take up 9.5% to 13% of the sample.

Stable Graves' hyperthyroidism was defined as the absence of progression to ophthalmopathy over 18 months of follow-up. The hyperthyroidism patients were between 18 and 65 years old and newly diagnosed, with a disease duration of less than 2 months. The study excluded patients with uncontrolled infections, other autoimmune diseases, pregnancy or lactation. Clinical symptoms, serum thyroxine and TRAb, thyroid ultrasound, and orbital computed tomography formed the basis for the diagnoses. PBMCs were isolated from about 9.1 ml of fresh peripheral blood by Ficoll-Paque density gradient centrifugation. Total RNA was extracted with Trizol reagent, and quality was checked on an Agilent 2100 Bioanalyzer. Concerning this clonotype itself: The specificity of this receptor is unknown. Base qualities are not provided; no much larger clone lies one nucleotide away.

The sequenced sample consisted of blood. The receptor's source is a woman aged 18-35 years with Graves' hyperthyroidism. The rearranged segments are TRBV24-1 and TRBJ1-5, with 9 central nucleotides matching TRBD1. This receptor has the CDR3 CATSDPGQGYNQPQHF. In nucleotides, the sequence is TGTGCCACCAGTGACCCGGGACAGGGCTACAATCAGCCCCAGCATTTT.